Listed below are T cell receptor beta chains from one sample, sequenced in a study of cytomegalovirus exposure and HLA in healthy donors. Clones were sequenced by immunoSEQ multiplex PCR, and TCRdb holds only the in-frame ones, with some missing. The table has about 170,000 clones, roughly 67% seen once. Sample: PBMCs. These receptors were obtained from a woman aged 18-29 years in good health and CMV-seropositive. The CDR3 runs from the conserved cysteine through the conserved F or W. A D gene is named only where the DNA matches it firmly. Expanded clones are given a class, and other clones once, few, many or no size at all.

J | D | V | size | DNA | CDR3
TRBJ2-7 | TRBD1 | TRBV6-5 | few | TGTGCCAGCAGTGGCGAGACAGGGAGCTCCTACGAGCAGTACTTC | CASSGETGSSYEQYF
TRBJ2-5 | NA | TRBV11-3 | NA | TGTGCCAGCAGCACTAGCCTGGGGGAGACCCAGTACTTC | CASSTSLGETQYF
TRBJ2-5 | NA | TRBV7-7 | NA | TGTGCTAGCAGCGAACAGGTCCAAGAGACCCAGTACTTC | CASSEQVQETQYF
TRBJ2-3 | NA | TRBV9 | NA | TGTGCCAGCGGAGATTTTAGGGGACTGAGCACAGATACGCAGTATTTT | CASGDFRGLSTDTQYF
TRBJ2-3 | NA | TRBV7-2 | NA | TGTGCCAGCGGGACGGGGGTGAAGGTGGATACGCAGTATTTT | CASGTGVKVDTQYF
TRBJ2-7 | TRBD1 | TRBV10-2 | few | TGCGCCAGCAGCCCAGGGACAGGCTACGAGCAGTACTTC | CASSPGTGYEQYF
TRBJ2-7 | NA | TRBV4-2 | NA | TGTGCCAGCAGCCAGGACTTCTTCCGCGAGCAGTACTTC | CASSQDFFREQYF
TRBJ1-6 | NA | TRBV30 | NA | TGTGCCTGGAGTCCCCAGGATAATTCACCCCTCCACTTT | CAWSPQDNSPLHF
TRBJ1-2 | TRBD1 | TRBV19 | NA | TGTGCCAGTATTTCGACCGGGACAGGGATAGAGCTTCACTTC | CASISTGTGIELHF
TRBJ2-2 | TRBD1 | TRBV2 | few | TGTGCCAGCAGTGCGTCAGGGGGCGCTTTCGGGGAGCTGTTTTTT | CASSASGGAFGELFF
TRBJ2-7 | NA | TRBV19 | few | TGTGCCAGTAGCCTAGCAGGGGTGACCTACGAGCAGTACTTC | CASSLAGVTYEQYF